A single sample gave rise to the 22 T cell receptor beta chains below, sequenced in a study of blood T cell repertoires in COVID-19. Measured with immunoSEQ multiplex PCR; TCRdb has only the in-frame clones, and not every one. The sample records 250,000 to 350,000 clones, around 85% being singletons. The specimen sequenced was peripheral blood. The origin of the receptors is a woman aged 45-60 years with active or convalescent COVID-19.

In its sample, this clone was seen a few times. The chain recombines TRBV3-1 (or the pseudogene TRBV3-2) with TRBJ1-3; D ambiguous. CDR3 length equals 14 residues. Per the germline V gene, CDR1 is LGHDT and CDR2 is YNNKEL (reference sequence). The germline V and J ends were trimmed by 1 base and 1 base, with 5 bases remaining between them. CDR3 region: CASSQAGSGNTIYF. The CDR3 DNA reads TGTGCCAGCAGCCAAGCCGGGTCTGGAAACACCATATATTTT.

The chain has TRBV29-1 and TRBJ1-1; 8 bases line up with TRBD1. CDR3 length: 11 amino acids. CDR1 and CDR2 from the germline V gene are SQVTM and ANQGSEA. The chain's CDR3 is CSAGQGGEAFF. The CDR3 region has the DNA TGCAGTGCAGGACAGGGCGGTGAAGCTTTCTTT.

The V call is TRBV5-1, the J call TRBJ2-7, with 7 bases lining up with TRBD2. CDR3 length: 15 residues. The V gene end was trimmed by 4 bases and the J gene end by 0 bases; junction bases not matched to a gene: 7. Germline CDR1 and CDR2: SGHRS and YFSETQ. The DNA for the CDR3 is TGCGCCAGCAGCCGGGGGTCTAGCGGCTCCTACGAGCAGTACTTC. Its protein is CASSRGSSGSYEQYF. Supplemented by reference TRBV5-1 and TRBJ2-7, the full variable domain reads KAGVTQTPRYLIKTRGQQVTLSCSPISGHRSVSWYQQTPGQGLQFLFEYFSETQRNKGNFPGRFSGRQFSNSRSEMNVSTLELGDSALYLCASSRGSSGSYEQYFGPGTRLTVT.

This chain links TRBV18 with TRBJ1-1; weak D call: TRBD1 (6 bases). This CDR3 contains 16 residues. Trimming removed 6 bases from V and 0 bases from J, with 17 bases in between. The germline V gene encodes CDR1 KGHSH and CDR2 LQKENI. In DNA, the CDR3 is TGTGCCAGCTCCCTCCGGGATACAGGGATGAACACTGAAGCTTTCTTT. Translated: CASSLRDTGMNTEAFF.

V usage is TRBV27 and J usage is TRBJ2-5; 15 bases align to TRBD2. The CDR3 is made up of 17 amino acids. Germline V gene lookup returns CDR1 MNHEY and CDR2 SMNVEV (reference sequence). The J segment lost 5 bases and the V segment lost 6 bases, leaving 10 bases of the junction unmatched. This chain's CDR3 is CASSPGLAGGPEETQYF. Here the CDR3 DNA reads TGTGCCAGCAGCCCCGGACTAGCGGGAGGGCCCGAGGAGACCCAGTACTTC.

This rearrangement joins TRBV19 to TRBJ2-7; 9 bases align to TRBD1. The CDR3 consists of 17 residues. With 2 bases clipped from V and 0 bases from J, the junction kept 8 bases outside the gene matches. Germline loops: CDR1 LNHDA, CDR2 SQIVND (reference sequence). The CDR3 nucleotides read TGTGCCAGTAGTATATCGGTCGGACAGGGGAGCTCCTACGAGCAGTACTTC. This codes for CASSISVGQGSSYEQYF.

The chain recombines TRBV7-9 with TRBJ1-1; 11 bases align to TRBD1. Trimming took 0 bases from V and 4 from J; bases not matched to a gene: 1. Germline V gene sequence: CDR1 SEHNR, CDR2 FQNEAQ (reference sequence). This CDR3 is 15 amino acids long. CDR3 loop: CASSLAGTGGTEAFF. CDR3 nucleotide sequence: TGTGCCAGCAGCTTAGCAGGGACAGGGGGCACTGAAGCTTTCTTT.

The V gene is TRBV2, the J gene TRBJ2-1, with D unclear. The V gene lost 0 bases and the J gene lost 4 bases, with 7 bases spanning the gap. This CDR3 has 14 residues. Germline V gene lookup returns CDR1 SNHLY and CDR2 FYNNEI. The CDR3 region is CASSEASLYNEQFF. CDR3 sequence (DNA): TGTGCCAGCAGTGAAGCTAGCTTATACAATGAGCAGTTCTTC. Filled out from reference TRBV2 and TRBJ2-1, the complete variable domain reads EPEVTQTPSHQVTQMGQEVILRCVPISNHLYFYWYRQILGQKVEFLVSFYNNEISEKSEIFDDQFSVERPDGSNFTLKIRSTKLEDSAMYFCASSEASLYNEQFFGPGTRLTVL.

V is TRBV2 and J is TRBJ2-7; 11 nucleotides line up with TRBD2. In germline, CDR1 is SNHLY, CDR2 FYNNEI. The CDR3 runs to 15 residues. V shed 1 base and J 1 base; nucleotides not matched to a gene: 0. Written as DNA, the CDR3 is TGTGCCAGCAGTGAAGGACTAGCGGGGTCCTACGAGCAGTACTTC. Translation: CASSEGLAGSYEQYF.

The rearrangement links TRBV7-9 to TRBJ1-2; 8 bases agree with TRBD1. Germline-derived CDR1 and CDR2 are SEHNR and FQNEAQ (reference sequence). With 3 bases clipped from V and 0 bases from J, the junction kept 3 bases outside the gene matches. The length of the CDR3 is 15 residues. The CDR3 region is CASSLGQAANYGYTF. For the CDR3, the DNA is TGTGCCAGCAGCTTGGGACAGGCCGCTAACTATGGCTACACCTTC.

The rearrangement joins TRBV27 to TRBJ2-1; 7 nucleotides agree with TRBD2. V was pared by 2 bases and J by 6 bases, with 7 bases of the junction left unmatched. The CDR3 totals 15 residues. The germline CDR1 and CDR2 sequences are MNHEY and SMNVEV (reference sequence). As DNA, the CDR3 is TGTGCCAGCAGTTTAGGCGGGAGCCGATTCAATGAGCAGTTCTTC. Residues: CASSLGGSRFNEQFF.

This clone was seen a handful of times. V usage is TRBV7-6 and J usage is TRBJ2-5; D might be TRBD2 (5 bases). Germline CDR1 SGHVS, CDR2 FNYEAQ. Between the trimmed V and J ends, which lost 1 base and 0 bases, there was a span of 12 bases. The CDR3 length is 16 residues. CDR3 coding DNA: TGTGCCAGCAGCTTAGAGATTGTGACTAACCAAGAGACCCAGTACTTC. Amino acids: CASSLEIVTNQETQYF.

The rearrangement links TRBV10-3 to TRBJ2-2; 11 nucleotides align to TRBD1. Trimming cost V 0 bases and J 4 bases; bases outside gene matches: 1. CDR1 and CDR2 (germline): ENHRY, SYGVKD. The CDR3 runs to 16 residues. CDR3 bases: TGTGCCATCAGTGAGTCGGGGACAGGGGGCACCGGGGAGCTGTTTTTT. Translation gives CAISESGTGGTGELFF.

This clone was recorded only once. The chain links TRBV4-1 to TRBJ1-5; D gene uncertain. This CDR3 has 15 residues. The V gene's germline CDR1 is MGHRA and CDR2 YSYEKL. V was clipped by 0 bases and J by 4 bases, with 10 bases between them. The CDR3 coding sequence is TGCGCCAGCAGCCAAGATCTAGCTACTAATCAGCCCCAGCATTTT. Its protein product is CASSQDLATNQPQHF.

The chain employs TRBV29-1 and TRBJ1-1; D gene unclear. CDR1 and CDR2 from the germline V gene are SQVTM and ANQGSEA. The V gene lost 1 base and the J gene lost 6 bases, with 6 bases spanning the gap. The CDR3 extends over 11 amino acids. The CDR3: CSVEGRAEAFF. Here the CDR3 DNA reads TGCAGCGTTGAAGGGCGGGCTGAAGCTTTCTTT. Drawing the rest from reference TRBV29-1 and TRBJ1-1, the complete variable domain is SAVISQKPSRDICQRGTSLTIQCQVDSQVTMMFWYRQQPGQSLTLIATANQGSEATYESGFVIDKFPISRPNLTFSTLTVSNMSPEDSSIYLCSVEGRAEAFFGQGTRLTVV.

The chain is built from TRBV3-1 (or the pseudogene TRBV3-2) and TRBJ2-1; the D is unclear. Germline loops: CDR1 LGHDT, CDR2 YNNKEL (reference sequence). This CDR3 has 13 amino acids. V was trimmed by 5 bases and J by 3 bases, leaving 8 bases between them. The CDR3 protein is CASSFRGYNEQFF. The CDR3 DNA follows: TGTGCCAGCAGCTTCAGAGGCTACAATGAGCAGTTCTTC.

V gene TRBV6-5 combines with J gene TRBJ2-7; TRBD2 matches at 14 bases. Germline assignment: CDR1 MNHEY and CDR2 SVGAGI. This CDR3 comprises 15 residues. Trimming took 7 bases from V and 6 from J; bases not matched to a gene: 8. CDR3 nucleotides: TGTGCCAGCACCCGACTAGCGGGAGGGCCAACCGAGCAGTACTTC. It encodes CASTRLAGGPTEQYF.

This clone was recorded only once. The CDR3 coding sequence is TGTGCCAGCAGTCCCCTTAGCACAGATACGCAGTATTTT. Amino acids: CASSPLSTDTQYF. The V gene is TRBV28, the J gene TRBJ2-3, with unresolved D. V was clipped by 5 bases and J by 0 bases, with 6 bases between them. Germline CDR1 and CDR2: MDHEN and SYDVKM. The CDR3 is 13 residues long.

Ten or more counts support this clone. The chain couples TRBV4-2 to TRBJ2-7; 10 bases agree with TRBD2. The V gene end was trimmed by 4 bases and the J gene end by 5 bases; junction bases not matched to a gene: 11. CDR1 is LGHNA, CDR2 YNFKEQ, per germline. CDR3 size: 16 residues. In DNA form, the CDR3 reads TGTGCCAGCAGCCGCCGGAGGACTAGCGGAGGCCACGAGCAGTACTTC. It specifies CASSRRRTSGGHEQYF.

The chain joins TRBV7-9 to TRBJ1-1, with D tentatively TRBD1 (5 bases). CDR3 length equals 13 residues. The germline V and J ends were trimmed by 4 bases and 3 bases, with 9 bases remaining between them. Germline V gene sequence: CDR1 SEHNR, CDR2 FQNEAQ (reference sequence). CDR3 loop: CASSSQADTEAFF. The CDR3 nucleotides are TGTGCCAGCAGCTCACAGGCCGACACTGAAGCTTTCTTT.

The chain employs TRBV18 and TRBJ1-1, with D possibly TRBD1 on 5 matching bases. V was pared by 3 bases and J by 5 bases, with 16 bases between. Germline CDR1 and CDR2: KGHSH and LQKENI. CDR3 length equals 15 residues. Here the CDR3 DNA reads TGTGCCAGCTCACCTCCAGGGATGGTAGGGACTGAAGCTTTCTTT. Translated, it gives CASSPPGMVGTEAFF.

The gene calls are TRBV28 and TRBJ2-1; tentatively, D is TRBD1 (6 bases). Per germline, CDR1 MDHEN and CDR2 SYDVKM. This CDR3 comprises 15 residues. Trimming pared 3 bases from V and 10 bases from J, leaving 19 bases between. CDR3 protein: CASSFGGPKTMEQFF. In DNA form, the CDR3 reads TGTGCCAGCAGTTTTGGGGGCCCCAAAACCATGGAGCAGTTCTTC.